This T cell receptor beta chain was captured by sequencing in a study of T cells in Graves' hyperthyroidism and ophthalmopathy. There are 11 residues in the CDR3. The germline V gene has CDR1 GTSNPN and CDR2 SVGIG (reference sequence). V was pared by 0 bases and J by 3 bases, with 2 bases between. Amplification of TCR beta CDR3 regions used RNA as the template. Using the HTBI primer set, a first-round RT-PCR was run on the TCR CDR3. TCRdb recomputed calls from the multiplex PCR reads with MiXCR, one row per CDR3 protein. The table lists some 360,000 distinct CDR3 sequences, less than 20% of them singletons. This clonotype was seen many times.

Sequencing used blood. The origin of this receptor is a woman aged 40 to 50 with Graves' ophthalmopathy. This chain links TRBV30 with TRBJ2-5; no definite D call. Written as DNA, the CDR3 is TGTGCCTGGAGTGTAGAAGAGACCCAGTACTTC. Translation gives CAWSVEETQYF.